The T cell receptor beta chain under discussion was sequenced for a study of blood T cells in healthy people across ages. Study in general: About one barcoded TCR beta cDNA was captured per two T cells.

Trimming shortened V by 5 bases and J by 10 bases, and 15 bases separated the two germline ends. The CDR3 loop spans 13 amino acids. Per the germline V gene, CDR1 is MNHEY and CDR2 is SVGEGT. Sample-barcoded 5' priming and a J-beta primer mix drove a second PCR of about 6 to 12 cycles. One entry per CDR3 protein, called by TCRdb with MiXCR from the 5' RACE reads. The sample comprises over 1.5 million distinct CDR3 sequences, just under 50% of which are singletons, and 2% to 2.5% rests with the top ten. This clonotype was obtained from a woman in her thirties or forties in good health. Sequenced sample: blood. This chain connects TRBV6-2 or TRBV6-3 to TRBJ2-1; no definite D call. This CDR3 is CASSPDSRREQFF. CDR3 coding DNA: TGTGCCAGCAGTCCCGACTCGCGCCGAGAGCAGTTCTTC.